This T cell receptor beta chain was obtained from a study of shared clonotypes between healthy human individuals. Background on the study: A couple of female and a few male donors aged 18 to 49 were enrolled.

The data were produced by immunoSEQ multiplex PCR, yet TCRdb's version contains in-frame clones alone and is incomplete. The sample contains roughly 450,000 clones, roughly 78% of which appear only once. V shed 0 bases and J 0 bases; nucleotides not matched to a gene: 7. This CDR3 is 19 amino acids long. From germline, CDR1 is SGHNT and CDR2 YYREEE (reference sequence). The sequencing input was PBMCs. V is TRBV5-4 and J is TRBJ2-6; 9 bases are a match to TRBD1. The TCR comes from a woman between 40 and 50 years old in good health. Some clones in this sample may be carry-over from other donors' samples. CDR3 loop: CASSLDGDRASSGANVLTF. The CDR3 DNA follows: TGTGCCAGCAGCTTGGATGGGGACAGGGCCAGCTCTGGGGCCAACGTCCTGACTTTC.